These T cell receptor beta chains were read from a single sample in a study of blood T cell repertoires in COVID-19. Profiling relied on immunoSEQ multiplex PCR, and the TCRdb table lists in-frame clones only, not all of them. The table includes more than 95,000 clones, 85% detected once. The sample was peripheral blood. The receptors come from a man older than 75 with active or convalescent COVID-19. Each CDR3 is given with its conserved first and last residue. Fields, in order: clone size, D gene, J gene, V gene, CDR3 protein, CDR3 DNA. D genes are given only for firm matches. Only some rows state a clone size, as once, few, many or a class for expanded clones.

abundance: once; d_gene: TRBD1; j_gene: TRBJ2-5; v_gene: TRBV9; CDR3aa: CASSVSTGQETQYF; CDR3nt: TGTGCCAGCAGCGTTTCGACAGGGCAAGAGACCCAGTACTTC
abundance: once; d_gene: TRBD2; j_gene: TRBJ2-2; v_gene: TRBV11-1; CDR3aa: CASSSDSGGIGELFF; CDR3nt: TGTGCCAGCAGCTCGGATAGCGGGGGCATCGGGGAGCTGTTTTTT
abundance: NA; d_gene: TRBD1; j_gene: TRBJ1-2; v_gene: TRBV5-1; CDR3aa: CASSLDRGRDGYTF; CDR3nt: TGCGCCAGCAGCCTGGACAGGGGGAGGGATGGCTACACCTTC
abundance: NA; d_gene: TRBD2; j_gene: TRBJ2-5; v_gene: TRBV5-4; CDR3aa: CAYRSAERGFQETQYF; CDR3nt: TGTGCCTACCGAAGTGCCGAGCGGGGGTTCCAAGAGACCCAGTACTTC
abundance: NA; d_gene: TRBD2; j_gene: TRBJ2-1; v_gene: TRBV9; CDR3aa: CASSTRTSGGSSSYNEQFF; CDR3nt: TGTGCCAGCAGCACGAGGACTAGCGGGGGGTCCTCATCCTACAATGAGCAGTTCTTC
abundance: NA; d_gene: TRBD1; j_gene: TRBJ1-2; v_gene: TRBV5-1; CDR3aa: CASSDDRAIYGYTF; CDR3nt: TGCGCCAGCAGCGACGACAGGGCTATCTATGGCTACACCTTC
abundance: NA; d_gene: TRBD1; j_gene: TRBJ1-4; v_gene: TRBV7-9; CDR3aa: CASSVGTDATNEKLFF; CDR3nt: TGTGCCAGCAGCGTTGGGACAGATGCAACTAATGAAAAACTGTTTTTT
abundance: few; d_gene: TRBD1; j_gene: TRBJ2-7; v_gene: TRBV6-4; CDR3aa: CASSNSGTGGNEQYF; CDR3nt: TGTGCCAGCAGCAACTCCGGGACAGGGGGCAACGAGCAGTACTTC
abundance: NA; d_gene: NA; j_gene: TRBJ1-4; v_gene: TRBV19; CDR3aa: CASTTIQRNEKLFF; CDR3nt: TGTGCCAGTACCACGATCCAGAGGAATGAAAAACTGTTTTTT
abundance: NA; d_gene: TRBD2; j_gene: TRBJ2-1; v_gene: TRBV27; CDR3aa: CASSPRLAGETEQFF; CDR3nt: TGTGCCAGCAGTCCGAGACTAGCGGGGGAAACTGAGCAGTTCTTC
abundance: few; d_gene: TRBD2; j_gene: TRBJ2-1; v_gene: TRBV24-1; CDR3aa: CATSAGLAGVDEQFF; CDR3nt: TGTGCCACCAGTGCTGGACTAGCGGGGGTCGATGAGCAGTTCTTC
abundance: NA; d_gene: TRBD1; j_gene: TRBJ1-2; v_gene: TRBV24-1; CDR3aa: CATSDPGQGGGYTF; CDR3nt: TGTGCCACCAGTGATCCGGGACAGGGAGGTGGCTACACCTTC
abundance: NA; d_gene: TRBD1; j_gene: TRBJ2-1; v_gene: TRBV6-2/TRBV6-3; CDR3aa: CASSSQGNEQFF; CDR3nt: TGTGCCAGCAGTTCACAGGGGAATGAGCAGTTCTTC
abundance: once; d_gene: TRBD2; j_gene: TRBJ2-1; v_gene: TRBV18; CDR3aa: CASSLTSGGVDEQFF; CDR3nt: TGTGCCAGCTCCTTGACTAGCGGGGGTGTGGATGAGCAGTTCTTC
abundance: NA; d_gene: NA; j_gene: TRBJ2-3; v_gene: TRBV5-1; CDR3aa: CASSLETSPPDTQYF; CDR3nt: TGCGCCAGCAGCTTGGAAACTAGTCCCCCAGATACGCAGTATTTT
abundance: NA; d_gene: NA; j_gene: TRBJ1-5; v_gene: TRBV11-2; CDR3aa: CASSLDLGGNQPQHF; CDR3nt: TGTGCCAGCAGCTTAGATCTGGGGGGGAATCAGCCCCAGCATTTT
abundance: NA; d_gene: NA; j_gene: TRBJ2-1; v_gene: TRBV2; CDR3aa: CASSLYRRNEQFF; CDR3nt: TGTGCCAGCAGTTTGTACAGGAGAAATGAGCAGTTCTTC
abundance: few; d_gene: NA; j_gene: TRBJ1-1; v_gene: TRBV5-6; CDR3aa: CASSLGQDTDAFF; CDR3nt: TGTGCCAGCAGCTTGGGACAGGACACCGACGCTTTCTTT
abundance: NA; d_gene: NA; j_gene: TRBJ1-4; v_gene: TRBV6-5; CDR3aa: CASRELGRNEKLFF; CDR3nt: TGTGCCAGCCGAGAACTAGGAAGAAATGAAAAACTGTTTTTT
abundance: NA; d_gene: TRBD1; j_gene: TRBJ1-1; v_gene: TRBV28; CDR3aa: CASSSYRGTEAFF; CDR3nt: TGTGCCAGCAGTTCGTACAGGGGGACTGAAGCTTTCTTT
abundance: NA; d_gene: NA; j_gene: TRBJ1-5; v_gene: TRBV7-2; CDR3aa: CASSLALYGNQPQHF; CDR3nt: TGTGCCAGCAGCTTAGCCCTCTACGGGAATCAGCCCCAGCATTTT
abundance: NA; d_gene: TRBD1; j_gene: TRBJ1-1; v_gene: TRBV7-2; CDR3aa: CASSLGGGQTNEAFF; CDR3nt: TGTGCCAGCAGCTTAGGAGGGGGACAGACGAATGAAGCTTTCTTT
abundance: NA; d_gene: TRBD2; j_gene: TRBJ2-7; v_gene: TRBV5-4; CDR3aa: CASSLTSDTYEQYF; CDR3nt: TGTGCCAGCAGCTTGACTAGCGATACCTACGAGCAGTACTTC
abundance: NA; d_gene: TRBD1; j_gene: TRBJ2-7; v_gene: TRBV29-1; CDR3aa: CSVDGVGTGGDEQYF; CDR3nt: TGCAGCGTTGATGGTGTAGGGACAGGGGGGGACGAGCAGTACTTC
abundance: NA; d_gene: TRBD2; j_gene: TRBJ2-3; v_gene: TRBV6-2/TRBV6-3; CDR3aa: CASNPFGAGGLFYTDTQYF; CDR3nt: TGTGCCAGCAACCCTTTTGGAGCGGGAGGCCTATTTTACACAGATACGCAGTATTTT
abundance: NA; d_gene: TRBD2; j_gene: TRBJ2-1; v_gene: TRBV7-2; CDR3aa: CASSRSGGAFEEQFF; CDR3nt: TGTGCCAGCAGCCGTAGCGGGGGGGCTTTTGAGGAGCAGTTCTTC
abundance: once; d_gene: NA; j_gene: TRBJ2-7; v_gene: TRBV7-8; CDR3aa: CASSLVAGYEQYF; CDR3nt: TGTGCCAGCAGCTTAGTCGCGGGTTACGAGCAGTACTTC
abundance: NA; d_gene: NA; j_gene: TRBJ1-1; v_gene: TRBV27; CDR3aa: CASSLSTVSLGPADRMNTEAFF; CDR3nt: TGTGCCAGCAGTTTATCCACAGTCAGCCTGGGTCCCGCCGATCGCATGAACACTGAAGCTTTCTTT
abundance: NA; d_gene: NA; j_gene: TRBJ1-1; v_gene: TRBV2; CDR3aa: CASSEDPGVFYTEAFF; CDR3nt: TGTGCCAGCAGTGAAGACCCCGGGGTCTTTTACACTGAAGCTTTCTTT
abundance: NA; d_gene: TRBD1; j_gene: TRBJ1-5; v_gene: TRBV29-1; CDR3aa: CSVQSGTGSNQPQHF; CDR3nt: TGCAGCGTCCAATCCGGGACAGGGAGCAATCAGCCCCAGCATTTT
abundance: few; d_gene: NA; j_gene: TRBJ2-7; v_gene: TRBV7-2; CDR3aa: CASSPMEGAVRYEQYF; CDR3nt: TGTGCCAGCAGCCCTATGGAGGGAGCAGTGCGGTACGAGCAGTACTTC
abundance: once; d_gene: TRBD1; j_gene: TRBJ2-5; v_gene: TRBV2; CDR3aa: CASSETGIKETQYF; CDR3nt: TGTGCCAGCAGTGAGACAGGGATTAAAGAGACCCAGTACTTC
abundance: NA; d_gene: TRBD1; j_gene: TRBJ1-5; v_gene: TRBV29-1; CDR3aa: CSVGRQGDQPQHF; CDR3nt: TGCAGCGTGGGGAGACAGGGGGATCAGCCCCAGCATTTT